This entry lists 32 T cell receptor beta chains sequenced from one sample in a study of blood T cells in healthy people across ages. The authors ran a second PCR of about 6 to 12 cycles using a sample-barcoded 5' primer and a J-beta primer mix. TCRdb passed the 5' RACE reads through MiXCR, listing each CDR3 protein once. The table shows a few hundred thousand distinct CDR3 sequences, with roughly a quarter occurring only once. The sample also formed part of further work on T cells of mothers and their children.

The sequencing input was blood. The receptors derive from a boy aged 2 to 10 in good health.

The table lists this clonotype with a few counts. The rearrangement joins TRBV18 to TRBJ2-5, with a possible D match to TRBD1 (5 bases). Trimming cost V 3 bases and J 4 bases, with 15 bases left between them. Germline CDR1 and CDR2: KGHSH and LQKENI. CDR3 size: 15 residues. The CDR3 protein is CASSPQGSFRETQYF. CDR3 DNA: TGTGCCAGCTCACCTCAGGGATCATTCAGAGAGACCCAGTACTTC.

This clonotype was detected a few times. This chain connects TRBV6-5 to TRBJ2-7; the match to TRBD1 covers 10 bases. This CDR3 has 15 amino acids. Losses at the gene ends were 2 bases for V and 5 bases for J; bases not matched to a gene: 6. From germline, CDR1 is MNHEY and CDR2 SVGAGI. CDR3 coding DNA: TGTGCCAGCAGTTACCGGGACAGGGGAGGTAACGAGCAGTACTTC. Its translation: CASSYRDRGGNEQYF.

The genes are TRBV7-9 and TRBJ2-5; D is ambiguous. Trimming pared 2 bases from V and 7 bases from J, leaving 11 bases between. This CDR3 contains 13 residues. In germline, CDR1 is SEHNR, CDR2 FQNEAQ (reference sequence). The CDR3, as DNA: TGTGCCAGCAGCTTAAGGTCGTCCGGGACCCAGTACTTC. It codes for CASSLRSSGTQYF. Full variable domain (remainder filled in from reference TRBV7-9 and TRBJ2-5): DTGVSQNPRHKITKRGQNVTFRCDPISEHNRLYWYRQTLGQGPEFLTYFQNEAQLEKSRLLSDRFSAERPKGSFSTLEIQRTEQGDSAMYLCASSLRSSGTQYFGPGTRLLVL.

This clonotype turned up a few times. This sequence joins TRBV20-1 and TRBJ2-5; 9 bases line up with TRBD1. The V segment lost 3 bases and the J segment 4 bases; nucleotides outside the gene matches: 6. CDR3 length equals 14 residues. Per the germline V gene, CDR1 is DFQATT and CDR2 is SNEGSKA (reference sequence). The chain's CDR3 is CSARGQGSGETQYF. CDR3 nucleotides: TGCAGTGCTAGGGGACAGGGTAGCGGAGAGACCCAGTACTTC.

In its sample, this clonotype was seen a few times. This chain links TRBV7-9 with TRBJ1-5, with a possible D match to TRBD1 (5 bases). Per germline, CDR1 SEHNR and CDR2 FQNEAQ (reference sequence). This CDR3 spans 15 amino acids. Trimming stripped 4 bases from V and 3 bases from J, with 13 bases between. CDR3 coding DNA: TGTGCCAGCAGCTGGGGACCTGGGGACAATCAGCCCCAGCATTTT. This gives the protein CASSWGPGDNQPQHF.

V is TRBV10-3 and J is TRBJ1-3; D may be TRBD1 (6 bases). The CDR3 contains 16 residues. CDR1 is ENHRY, CDR2 SYGVKD, per germline. Trimming stripped 0 bases from V and 4 bases from J, with 13 bases between. The CDR3 here is CAISESMTTGGNTIYF. The CDR3 region has the DNA TGTGCCATCAGTGAGTCGATGACCACAGGGGGAAACACCATATATTTT.

The chain couples TRBV14 to TRBJ2-3; 13 bases fit TRBD2. Germline V gene lookup returns CDR1 SGHDN and CDR2 FVKESK. The V gene end was trimmed by 3 bases and the J gene end by 3 bases; junction bases not matched to a gene: 6. CDR3 length: 17 residues. The chain's CDR3 is CASSHPGLAGVTDTQYF. The CDR3 DNA is TGTGCCAGCAGCCATCCCGGACTAGCGGGAGTTACAGATACGCAGTATTTT. The variable domain in full, completed from reference TRBV14 and TRBJ2-3, reads EAGVTQFPSHSVIEKGQTVTLRCDPISGHDNLYWYRRVMGKEIKFLLHFVKESKQDESGMPNNRFLAERTGGTYSTLKVQPAELEDSGVYFCASSHPGLAGVTDTQYFGPGTRLTVL.

The chain links TRBV11-2 to TRBJ2-2; 8 bases are shared with TRBD2. CDR1 SGHAT and CDR2 FQNNGV come from the germline V gene. The J segment lost 5 bases and the V segment lost 5 bases, leaving 10 bases of the junction unmatched. CDR3 size: 16 residues. The chain's CDR3 is CASSPILAGITGELFF. In DNA, the CDR3 is TGTGCCAGCAGCCCCATTCTAGCGGGTATTACCGGGGAGCTGTTTTTT.

J is TRBJ1-1 and V is TRBV7-2; D unresolved. Between the trimmed V and J ends, which lost 5 bases and 4 bases, there was a span of 14 bases. The CDR3 extends over 14 amino acids. Germline assignment: CDR1 SGHTA and CDR2 FQGNSA. The CDR3 region is CASSDKLSFTEAFF. CDR3 nucleotides: TGTGCCAGCAGCGACAAATTATCCTTCACTGAAGCTTTCTTT. The entire variable domain, with the rest obtained from reference TRBV7-2 and TRBJ1-1, is as follows: GAGVSQSPSNKVTEKGKDVELRCDPISGHTALYWYRQSLGQGLEFLIYFQGNSAPDKSGLPSDRFSAERTGGSVSTLTIQRTQQEDSAVYLCASSDKLSFTEAFFGQGTRLTVV.

The sample holds a few counts of this clonotype. The rearrangement joins TRBV3-1 to TRBJ2-1; TRBD2 matches at 11 bases. The CDR3 length is 17 residues. V lost 1 base and J lost 0; bases outside the gene matches: 2. Germline lookup yields CDR1 LGHDT and CDR2 YNNKEL (reference sequence). In nucleotides, the CDR3 is TGTGCCAGCAGCCAAGCGACTAGCGGGGCCTCCTACAATGAGCAGTTCTTC. This gives the protein CASSQATSGASYNEQFF.

This clonotype came up a few times. The CDR3 loop is CASSHGQGSHQPQHF. The CDR3 region has the DNA TGTGCCAGCAGCCACGGACAGGGCTCGCATCAGCCCCAGCATTTT. The chain recombines TRBV5-8 with TRBJ1-5, with 8 positions matching TRBD1. CDR1 is SGHTS and CDR2 is YDEGEE in the germline V gene. This CDR3 is built from 15 residues. V dropped 4 bases and J dropped 5; count of bases not matched to a gene: 8.

This clonotype was seen a handful of times. CDR3 loop: CSAGTSAYNEQFF. The CDR3 bases are TGCAGCGCCGGGACTAGCGCTTACAATGAGCAGTTCTTC. The chain uses TRBV29-1 and TRBJ2-5; 10 nucleotides match TRBD2. TRBJ2-1 matches the DNA end more closely, so the J call is doubtful. The CDR3 runs to 13 residues. The germline gives CDR1 SQVTM, CDR2 ANQGSEA.

This clonotype was counted between two and nine times. The rearrangement uses TRBV5-5 and TRBJ2-5, with D perhaps matching TRBD2 (7 bases). The CDR3 covers 17 residues. Trimming left V 4 bases short and J 4 bases short, with 23 bases between. Germline V gene lookup returns CDR1 SGHKS and CDR2 YYEKEE (reference sequence). CDR3 region: CASSDGPLGGGAETQYF. The CDR3 bases are TGTGCCAGCAGCGATGGTCCCTTGGGAGGGGGAGCAGAGACCCAGTACTTC.

This chain's CDR3 is CASGYSGHDEKLFF. The CDR3 bases are TGTGCTAGTGGTTACTCCGGACACGACGAAAAACTGTTTTTT. The V gene is TRBV12-5, the J gene TRBJ1-4; D may be TRBD1 (5 bases). The CDR3 has 14 residues. With 4 bases removed from V and 8 bases from J, the gap between germline ends came to 14 bases. Germline V gene lookup returns CDR1 LGHNT and CDR2 FRNRAP.

The gene calls are TRBV20-1 and TRBJ1-1; D uncertain. Germline CDR1 reads DFQATT; CDR2 reads SNEGSKA (reference sequence). V gave up 1 base and J gave up 1 base, with 4 bases separating them. The CDR3 has 12 residues. The CDR3 protein is CSARAPNTEAFF. The CDR3 coding sequence is TGCAGTGCTAGAGCCCCGAACACTGAAGCTTTCTTT.

In its sample, this clonotype was seen a few times. Lacking the conserved final phenylalanine or tryptophan, this CDR3 likely reflects a read error. This chain joins TRBV6-1 and TRBJ2-5; 10 nucleotides agree with TRBD2. Trimming took 1 base from V and 5 from J; bases not matched to a gene: 4. CDR1 is MNHNS, CDR2 SASEGT, per germline. This CDR3 region has 15 residues. CDR3 coding DNA: TGTGCCAGCAGTGAAGACGGAGCGGGGGGGGAGACCCAGTACTCC. Translated: CASSEDGAGGETQYS.

The chain joins TRBV3-1 to TRBJ2-5; tentative D call: TRBD2 (5 bases). Per the germline V gene, CDR1 is LGHDT and CDR2 is YNNKEL (reference sequence). Trimming removed 6 bases at V and 5 bases at J, with 13 bases between. This CDR3 region has 13 residues. Written as DNA, the CDR3 is TGTGCCAGCAGAATGCGAGGGTTGGAGACCCAGTACTTC. Its translation is CASRMRGLETQYF.

This clonotype was picked up a small number of times. V gene TRBV20-1 combines with J gene TRBJ2-5; D gene uncertain. The end of the DNA is better explained by TRBJ2-7, so the J call may be wrong. CDR3 length: 13 residues. Germline CDR1 is DFQATT and CDR2 is SNEGSKA (reference sequence). The CDR3 is CSAREPNGYEQYF. CDR3 nucleotides: TGCAGTGCTAGAGAACCCAACGGGTACGAGCAGTACTTC.

This clonotype was picked up a small number of times. V usage is TRBV10-3 and J usage is TRBJ2-1; 13 bases match TRBD2. V lost 3 bases and J lost 8; bases outside the gene matches: 10. Germline V gene data show CDR1 as ENHRY and CDR2 as SYGVKD. The CDR3 has 17 residues. The CDR3 sequence: CAISDRLAGGLRDEQFF. In DNA, the CDR3 is TGTGCCATCAGTGACCGACTAGCGGGAGGCCTAAGGGATGAGCAGTTCTTC.

V is TRBV12-5 and J is TRBJ1-2, with a possible D match to TRBD1 (6 bases). The germline V gene encodes CDR1 LGHNT and CDR2 FRNRAP. V shed 6 bases and J shed 4 bases, with 18 bases lying between them. The CDR3 has 15 residues. Here the CDR3 DNA reads TGTGCTAGTGGCCCCCGGACAGTTTATGGCTATGGCTACACCTTC. Translated: CASGPRTVYGYGYTF.

This clonotype has only a few counts. V gene TRBV7-3 combines with J gene TRBJ2-1; 10 nucleotides align to TRBD2. After removal of 3 bases from V and 4 bases from J, the junction contained 3 bases not matched to a gene. This CDR3 comprises 15 residues. Germline values: CDR1 SGHTA, CDR2 FQGTGA. The CDR3 sequence is CASSFLAGAYNEQFF. As DNA, the CDR3 is TGTGCCAGCAGCTTTCTAGCGGGGGCATACAATGAGCAGTTCTTC.

This clonotype has more than one count but fewer than ten. This chain links TRBV6-2 or TRBV6-3 with TRBJ2-5; TRBD2 matches 8 bases. The CDR3 loop spans 14 amino acids. V lost 2 bases and J lost 2; bases outside the gene matches: 1. Per the germline V gene, CDR1 is MNHEY and CDR2 is SVGEGT. The CDR3 coding sequence is TGTGCCAGCAGTTACGGGACTAGACAAGAGACCCAGTACTTC. It yields the protein CASSYGTRQETQYF.

This clonotype came up a few times. The chain joins TRBV9 to TRBJ2-1; D is undetermined. V was shortened by 0 bases and J by 7 bases, with 14 bases between the two germline ends. CDR1 and CDR2 (germline): SGDLS, YYNGEE. The CDR3 length is 15 residues. The CDR3 is CASSVDVAHENEQFF. CDR3 nucleotides: TGTGCCAGCAGCGTAGACGTAGCCCATGAAAATGAGCAGTTCTTC.

This chain joins TRBV7-7 and TRBJ1-1; D remains ambiguous. CDR1 is SSHAT, CDR2 FNYEAQ, per germline (reference sequence). CDR3 size: 13 residues. With 5 bases removed from V and 3 bases from J, the gap between germline ends came to 10 bases. The CDR3 loop reads CASSTDRDTEAFF. Here the CDR3 DNA reads TGTGCCAGCAGCACCGACCGAGACACTGAAGCTTTCTTT.

The chain recombines TRBV7-9 with TRBJ2-5, with D possibly being TRBD1 (6 bases). Germline V lookup: CDR1 SEHNR, CDR2 FQNEAQ (reference sequence). V lost 5 bases and J 1 base, leaving 17 bases between the germline ends. The CDR3 totals 16 residues. The CDR3 DNA sequence: TGTGCCAGCAGCCCATATAGGGACATCACCCAAGAGACCCAGTACTTC. Protein sequence: CASSPYRDITQETQYF.

This clonotype was picked up a small number of times. The genes are TRBV29-1 and TRBJ2-3; D might be TRBD2 (5 bases). This CDR3 has 16 amino acids. Germline-derived CDR1 and CDR2 are SQVTM and ANQGSEA. V gave up 3 bases and J gave up 1 base, with 17 bases separating them. The CDR3 DNA follows: TGCAGCGTTGACAACTACAACCTTAGCGGCACAGATACGCAGTATTTT. It translates to CSVDNYNLSGTDTQYF.

This clonotype was seen a handful of times. The chain recombines TRBV12-3 or TRBV12-4 with TRBJ2-7, with D possibly TRBD2 on 5 matching bases. Trimming took 6 bases from V and 6 from J, leaving 12 bases between them. The CDR3 totals 12 residues. CDR3 amino acids: CASSPGVIEQYF. For the CDR3, the DNA is TGTGCCAGCAGCCCCGGGGTAATCGAGCAGTACTTC.

This clonotype was counted between two and nine times. V gene TRBV12-3 or TRBV12-4 combines with J gene TRBJ2-3; a weak D match, TRBD1 (6 bases). V dropped 5 bases and J dropped 3 bases, with 12 bases sitting between them. The CDR3 is 14 amino acids. The CDR3 DNA reads as TGTGCCAGCAGTCCCTACAGGGAAACAGATACGCAGTATTTT. As protein: CASSPYRETDTQYF.

The chain uses TRBV10-3 and TRBJ2-1, with 9 bases aligning to TRBD2. The J call may be faulty, since TRBJ2-7 better matches the DNA end. The CDR3 has 13 residues. CDR1 is ENHRY and CDR2 is SYGVKD in the germline V gene. CDR3 nucleotide sequence: TGTGCCATCAGTCCAGCGGGGGGCTACGAGCAGTACTTC. Protein sequence: CAISPAGGYEQYF.

The rearrangement uses TRBV6-1 and TRBJ1-3; D remains unclear. There are 15 residues in the CDR3. Trimming took 6 bases from V and 0 from J, leaving 12 bases between them. Germline lookup yields CDR1 MNHNS and CDR2 SASEGT. DNA of the CDR3: TGTGCCAGCAGGCCCACGGAATACTCTGGAAACACCATATATTTT. It specifies CASRPTEYSGNTIYF.

This clonotype has just a few counts. CDR3 coding DNA: TGTGCCAGCAGACGACAGGGGGGACCTAATTCACCCCTCCACTTT. Translation gives CASRRQGGPNSPLHF. This chain joins TRBV27 and TRBJ1-6, with TRBD1 matching over 9 bases. The germline V gene encodes CDR1 MNHEY and CDR2 SMNVEV (reference sequence). CDR3 length: 15 amino acids. V lost 6 bases to trimming and J lost 6 bases; unmatched junction nucleotides: 6.

This chain links TRBV20-1 with TRBJ1-1; D is uncertain. The CDR3 has 11 residues. V was trimmed by 7 bases and J by 4 bases, leaving 10 bases between them. The germline V gene encodes CDR1 DFQATT and CDR2 SNEGSKA (reference sequence). The CDR3 here is CSVTEGTEAFF. For the CDR3, the DNA is TGCAGTGTAACCGAGGGCACTGAAGCTTTCTTT.